These 12 T cell receptor beta chains came from one sample sequenced in a study of cytomegalovirus exposure and HLA in healthy donors. It was with 60 Vbeta and 13 Jbeta primers that the PCR ran. Profiled with immunoSEQ multiplex PCR; TCRdb holds only in-frame clones, not every one. The sample consists of approximately 240,000 clones, 82% of them appearing once. The sample comprised PBMCs. These receptors came from a woman between 35 and 50 years old in good health and CMV-seropositive.

The CDR3 DNA is TGCGCCAGCAGCCCGAGCGGGGGCCAAGAGACCCAGTACTTC. It yields the protein CASSPSGGQETQYF. The V gene is TRBV5-1, the J gene TRBJ2-5; 8 nucleotides align to TRBD2. CDR3 size: 14 residues. The trim removed 4 bases at V and 1 base at J, leaving 3 bases unmatched. Germline loops: CDR1 SGHRS, CDR2 YFSETQ.

V and J are TRBV19 and TRBJ1-2; 9 bases align to TRBD1. V shed 9 bases, J shed 0 bases, and the junction held 14 bases outside the gene matches. CDR1 is LNHDA and CDR2 is SQIVND in the germline V gene (reference sequence). The CDR3 loop spans 17 amino acids. The CDR3 region has the DNA TGTGCCAGCAAACAACGGGACAGGGCAATTTCTAACTATGGCTACACCTTC. Translated: CASKQRDRAISNYGYTF.

The chain joins TRBV4-3 to TRBJ1-2, with TRBD1 as a possible D gene (6 bases). Trimming removed 3 bases from V and 8 bases from J, with 16 bases in between. The CDR3 sequence is 14 residues long. Germline V gives CDR1 LGHNA, CDR2 YSLEER. As DNA, the CDR3 is TGCGCCAGCAGCCAGCGTACAGGGACGGGGGGCTACACCTTC. It yields the protein CASSQRTGTGGYTF.

Here the CDR3 reads CATSAQAGEKAFF. As DNA, the CDR3 is TGTGCCACCAGCGCGCAGGCGGGCGAAAAAGCTTTCTTT. V and J are TRBV15 and TRBJ1-1; D uncertain. V gave up 5 bases and J gave up 9 bases, with 16 bases separating them. The CDR3 length is 13 residues. Germline CDR1 LNHNV, CDR2 YYDKDF (reference sequence).

The chain has TRBV19 and TRBJ1-5, with 8 bases lining up with TRBD1. The CDR3 has 15 residues. The V and J ends lost 5 bases and 6 bases, in that order; junction bases with no gene match: 9. Looked up from germline, CDR1 is LNHDA and CDR2 is SQIVND (reference sequence). CDR3 DNA sequence: TGTGCCAGTAGTTCCGTGACAGGGGACGGTCAGCCCCAGCATTTT. Its translation: CASSSVTGDGQPQHF.

The V and J genes are TRBV9 and TRBJ1-1, with D possibly TRBD1 on 5 matching bases. Trimming removed 4 bases at V and 1 base at J, with 20 bases between. The CDR3 consists of 17 residues. Germline V gene sequence: CDR1 SGDLS, CDR2 YYNGEE. CDR3 region: CASSPQWGRGTNTEAFF. In DNA, the CDR3 is TGTGCCAGCAGCCCCCAATGGGGACGGGGGACGAACACTGAAGCTTTCTTT.

This clone was observed a handful of times. V usage is TRBV11-3 and J usage is TRBJ1-2; a weak D match, TRBD1 (6 bases). The V end was cut by 1 base, the J end by 8 bases, with 8 bases between. In germline, CDR1 is SGHNT, CDR2 YENEEA. This CDR3 is built from 12 residues. CDR3 sequence reads: CASSLVQGGYTF. DNA of the CDR3: TGTGCCAGCAGCTTAGTACAGGGAGGCTACACCTTC.

The chain recombines TRBV6-6 with TRBJ1-5; unclear D gene. Germline CDR1 and CDR2: MNHNY and SVGAGI (reference sequence). The CDR3 is 14 residues long. Between the trimmed V and J ends, which lost 0 bases and 2 bases, there was a span of 5 bases. CDR3 DNA sequence: TGTGCCAGCAGTTACTCGGCGGGCAATCAGCCCCAGCATTTT. Its protein is CASSYSAGNQPQHF.

V usage is TRBV11-2 and J usage is TRBJ1-2, with 7 bases that match TRBD1. Trimming took 5 bases from V and 6 from J; bases not matched to a gene: 18. Germline values: CDR1 SGHAT, CDR2 FQNNGV. This CDR3 comprises 17 residues. In nucleotides, the CDR3 is TGTGCCAGCAGCCGGAGGGGGCAGGACAGGTCCCAGGATGGCTACACCTTC. It encodes CASSRRGQDRSQDGYTF.

A few counts support this clone. V gene TRBV4-3 combines with J gene TRBJ2-2, with 11 nucleotides matching TRBD1. CDR3 length: 16 amino acids. With 0 bases clipped from V and 5 bases from J, the junction kept 2 bases outside the gene matches. Germline V gene data show CDR1 as LGHNA and CDR2 as YSLEER. In DNA, the CDR3 is TGCGCCAGCAGCCAAGACCGGGACAGGGGGACCGGGGAGCTGTTTTTT. Amino acids: CASSQDRDRGTGELFF.

The chain links TRBV4-3 to TRBJ1-1, with D hard to call. Germline V gene data show CDR1 as LGHNA and CDR2 as YSLEER. There are 14 residues in the CDR3. V shed 1 base and J shed 6 bases, with 12 bases lying between them. CDR3 nucleotide sequence: TGCGCCAGCAGCCAAGTCTTCCTTCAGGCTGAAGCTTTCTTT. This sequence encodes CASSQVFLQAEAFF.

V is TRBV5-6 and J is TRBJ1-5, with TRBD1 matching over 8 bases. The CDR3 covers 18 residues. Trimming at V came to 4 bases and at J to 1 base, leaving 13 bases not matched to a gene. Germline-derived CDR1 and CDR2 are SGHDT and YYEEEE. The CDR3 DNA reads as TGTGCCAGCAGCCGAGGACAGGGAAGGGCTTGGAGCAATCAGCCCCAGCATTTT. As protein: CASSRGQGRAWSNQPQHF.